These T cell receptor beta chains were read from a single sample in a study of T cells in Graves' hyperthyroidism and ophthalmopathy. TCRdb called the multiplex PCR reads again in MiXCR, with one record for every CDR3 protein. There are more than 100,000 distinct CDR3 sequences in the sample; about half occur only once, and approximately 25% lies in the top ten. The material sequenced was blood. All receptors come from a man in his forties with Graves' hyperthyroidism. CDR3s include the opening cysteine and the closing phenylalanine or tryptophan. D genes are given only for firm matches. Where a row states a size, it is once, few, many or the class of an expanded clone; other rows omit it.

V gene,D gene,J gene,clone size,CDR3 DNA,CDR3 protein
TRBV5-6,NA,TRBJ1-1,many,TGTGCCAGCAGCTTGGCCGTAGACTCCGGGGGCGAAGCTTTCTTT,CASSLAVDSGGEAFF
TRBV15,TRBD2,TRBJ2-5,NA,TGTGCCACCAGCAGAGGGACTAGCGGGGAGACCCAGTACTTC,CATSRGTSGETQYF
TRBV15,NA,TRBJ2-1,many,TGTGCCACCAGCGGGGGGCGTGCCTCCTACAATGAGCAGTTCTTC,CATSGGRASYNEQFF
TRBV9,NA,TRBJ1-6,many,TGTGCCAGCAGCGCCCAGCCCGGAGACAGGAGAGATTCACCCCTCCACTTT,CASSAQPGDRRDSPLHF
TRBV6-6,NA,TRBJ1-2,many,TGTGCCAGCAGTGAATTCGCGCCTGGGGCTTATAGCTATGGCTACACCTTC,CASSEFAPGAYSYGYTF
TRBV3-2,NA,TRBJ1-2,many,TGTGCCAGCAGCCAATACAGGGAGGGCTATGGCTACACCTTC,CASSQYREGYGYTF
TRBV30,NA,TRBJ1-4,few,TGTGCCTGGAGTGCCGGACAGGAAAAACTGTTTTTT,CAWSAGQEKLFF
TRBV15,NA,TRBJ1-4,many,TGTGCCACCAGCAGAGTCGAGGTGGATAATGAAAAACTGTTTTTT,CATSRVEVDNEKLFF
TRBV11-1,NA,TRBJ1-6,NA,TGTGCCAGCAGCTCCGGATGGAACTCACCCCTCCACTTT,CASSSGWNSPLHF
TRBV12-3/TRBV12-4,NA,TRBJ2-1,many,TGTGCCAGCAGTTTAAGGGCAGGGAGCTCCTACAATGAGCAGTTCTTC,CASSLRAGSSYNEQFF
TRBV7-2,NA,TRBJ2-1,NA,TGTGCCAGCAGAAACAGGACCCTAATCTCCTACAATGAGCAGTTCTTC,CASRNRTLISYNEQFF
TRBV7-8,TRBD1,TRBJ1-1,many,TGTGCCAGCAGCGCCAACAGGGGGCTTGAAGCTTTCTTT,CASSANRGLEAFF
TRBV11-1,NA,TRBJ1-5,many,TGTGCCAGCAGCAAAGGATCTAATAGCAATCAGCCCCAGCATTTT,CASSKGSNSNQPQHF
TRBV29-1,TRBD1,TRBJ2-7,NA,TGCAGCGTCTGGACAGGGATTGGCGAGCAGTACTTC,CSVWTGIGEQYF
TRBV11-3,NA,TRBJ2-5,many,TGTGCCAGCGGATCCGGAGACAATCCCCAAGAGACCCAGTACTTC,CASGSGDNPQETQYF
TRBV12-3/TRBV12-4,NA,TRBJ1-2,few,TGTGCCAGCGAGAGCAGCTACTTCTATGGCTACACCTTC,CASESSYFYGYTF
TRBV12-3/TRBV12-4,NA,TRBJ2-7,NA,TGTGCCAGCAGATCCCTTCGGGACGGCCTCAATCAGCCCCAGCAGTACTTC,CASRSLRDGLNQPQQYF
TRBV12-3/TRBV12-4,NA,TRBJ1-2,many,TGTGCCAGCAGTTCGTCGGGGTATGGCTACACCTTC,CASSSSGYGYTF
TRBV15,TRBD1,TRBJ1-6,NA,TGTGCCACCAGCAGAGAGCCGGGGGACAGCAATTCACCCCTCCACTTT,CATSREPGDSNSPLHF
TRBV12-5,NA,TRBJ2-7,many,TGTGCTAGTGGTTTGGACCGCCGGGACGAGCAGTACTTC,CASGLDRRDEQYF
TRBV5-1,NA,TRBJ1-1,many,TGCGCCAGCAGCAAAGGACCTATGAACACTGAAGCTTTCTTT,CASSKGPMNTEAFF
TRBV6-5,NA,TRBJ1-1,NA,TGTGCCAGCAGTTACGGTACCCTGAACACTGAATCTGTCTTT,CASSYGTLNTESVF
TRBV7-9,NA,TRBJ1-5,NA,TGTGCCAGCAGCTTAGCGGGAGCGGGAGAGACCCAGCATTTT,CASSLAGAGETQHF
TRBV10-3,TRBD1,TRBJ2-7,NA,TGTGCCACCCACTATGGCAGGGGGCTGTACGAGCAGTACTTC,CATHYGRGLYEQYF
TRBV2,TRBD1,TRBJ2-7,many,TGTGCCAGCAGTGGGGACAGGGGGGAGCAGTACTTC,CASSGDRGEQYF
TRBV16,TRBD2,TRBJ2-1,NA,TGTGCCAGCAGCCCTAATAGCGGGAGCGGGGATTACAATGAGCAGTTCTTC,CASSPNSGSGDYNEQFF
TRBV25-1,TRBD1,TRBJ2-1,NA,TGTGCCAGCAGCATAGGACAGGGGACTTACAATGAGCAGTTCTTC,CASSIGQGTYNEQFF
TRBV7-2,TRBD1,TRBJ2-7,NA,TGTGCCAGCAGCGTACCCGGGACAGGGAAGTGGGAGCAGTACTTC,CASSVPGTGKWEQYF
TRBV5-4,NA,TRBJ1-4,many,TGTGCCAGCAGTCAAAGGGTACAAGCAGAAAAACTGTTTTTT,CASSQRVQAEKLFF
TRBV29-1,NA,TRBJ2-3,NA,TGCAGCGTTGCGGGGCCTAGCACAGATACGTGGTATTTT,CSVAGPSTDTWYF
TRBV19,TRBD1,TRBJ2-2,many,TGTGCCAGTAGTACACCGGGACAGGGGGCGGGGAACACCGGGGAGCTGTTTTTT,CASSTPGQGAGNTGELFF
TRBV7-9,TRBD1,TRBJ1-5,NA,TGTGCCAGCAGCTTTACAGGGGTTCGTTCACCCCAGCATTTT,CASSFTGVRSPQHF
TRBV11-2,NA,TRBJ2-2,NA,TGTGCCAGCAGCTTAAGTAGACTTTTGAACACCGGGGAGCTGTTTTTT,CASSLSRLLNTGELFF
TRBV6-1,NA,TRBJ2-5,NA,TGTGCCAGCCCCAGTTTTGATACCCGGTACTTC,CASPSFDTRYF
TRBV5-5,TRBD1,TRBJ2-3,many,TGTGCCAGCAGCTTGGGGACAGGGCTCTACACAGATACGCAGTATTTT,CASSLGTGLYTDTQYF
TRBV19,NA,TRBJ2-5,many,TGTGCCAGTGTCTGGGGGATGGGCCGGGCAGAGACCCAGTACTTC,CASVWGMGRAETQYF
TRBV4-3,NA,TRBJ2-7,NA,TGCGCCAGCAGCCAAGAGTTGGTCTACGAGCAGTACTTC,CASSQELVYEQYF
TRBV19,NA,TRBJ1-6,NA,TGTGCCGACAATTCACCCCTCCACTTT,CADNSPLHF
TRBV29-1,NA,TRBJ2-1,NA,TGCAGCTTTCGGACAGACAATGAGCAGTTCTTC,CSFRTDNEQFF
TRBV7-8,TRBD2,TRBJ2-1,many,TGTGCCAGCAGCCCGAGACTAGCGGGAGAGGGTCGGCAGTTCTTC,CASSPRLAGEGRQFF
TRBV19,TRBD1,TRBJ1-3,many,TGTGCCAGTAGTCCCCGGACAGGGCGTGCGGGAAACACCATATATTTT,CASSPRTGRAGNTIYF
TRBV2,TRBD2,TRBJ2-3,few,TGTGCCAGCAGGGGACTCCGGGGACTAGCGGGAGGGTCAGATACGCAGTATTTT,CASRGLRGLAGGSDTQYF
TRBV19,NA,TRBJ1-5,many,TGTGCCAGTAGTATGGGGGGGTCCAATCAGCCCCAGCATTTT,CASSMGGSNQPQHF
TRBV7-3,NA,TRBJ2-2,many,TGTGCCAGCAGCTTAATAGGCGCCGGGGAGCTGTTTTTT,CASSLIGAGELFF
TRBV10-3,TRBD2,TRBJ2-3,NA,TGTGCCATCAGACCCAGCGGGAGTTTTACAGATACGCAGTATTTT,CAIRPSGSFTDTQYF
TRBV5-1,NA,TRBJ1-1,many,TGCGCCAGCAGCCTAGGACAGATAAACACTGAAGCTTTCTTT,CASSLGQINTEAFF
TRBV7-2,NA,TRBJ1-4,NA,TGTGCCAGCAGCTCTCAAGTTGGGGGAAGGACTGAAAAACTGTTTTTT,CASSSQVGGRTEKLFF
TRBV20-1,TRBD1,TRBJ1-2,many,TGCAGTGCTGAAAGACAGGGTGCTGGCTATGGCTACACCTTC,CSAERQGAGYGYTF
TRBV15,NA,TRBJ2-3,NA,TGTGCCACCAGCAGCGCTCGTCCCCCACTAGGGCTGGGCCCCGATACGCAGTATTTT,CATSSARPPLGLGPDTQYF
TRBV20-1,NA,TRBJ1-5,many,TGCAGTGCTAGAGATCTCGCCGGGGGGCGCGGTCCACATAGCAATCAGCCCCAGCATTTT,CSARDLAGGRGPHSNQPQHF
TRBV10-3,TRBD2,TRBJ2-3,NA,TGTGCCACCATACTAGCGGGAGGCAGGGATACGCAGTATTTT,CATILAGGRDTQYF
TRBV24-1,NA,TRBJ1-2,NA,TGTGCCACTCGAGGGGACTATGGCTACACCTTC,CATRGDYGYTF
TRBV15,NA,TRBJ2-6,NA,TGTGCCACCAGCAGCCCTTGCAGGTCCTCTGGGGCCAACGTCCTGACTTTC,CATSSPCRSSGANVLTF
TRBV15,NA,TRBJ2-7,NA,TGTGCCACCAGCAGAGATTCGGGAGACGAGCAGTACTTC,CATSRDSGDEQYF
TRBV30,NA,TRBJ1-6,NA,TGTGCCTGGACGATAGAAAGCAGACATTCACCCCTCCACTTT,CAWTIESRHSPLHF
TRBV18,NA,TRBJ1-2,few,TGTGCCAGCTCACCTGGGGTCTACTATGGCTACACCTTC,CASSPGVYYGYTF
TRBV5-1,TRBD1,TRBJ1-1,many,TGCGCCAGCAGCACCGGGACAGGGGGGAACACTGAAGCTTTCTTT,CASSTGTGGNTEAFF
TRBV11-3,NA,TRBJ2-2,NA,TGTGCCAGCAGCTCAGGGGGCGGGACTAGCGGGGAGCTGTTTTTT,CASSSGGGTSGELFF